Listed here is a single TCR beta chain. The data belong to a study of sequential checkpoint blockade in melanoma. Overall study: First-line arms were nivolumab then ipilimumab, or the reverse, randomized 1:1.

CDR3 length: 20 amino acids. The trim removed 3 bases at V and 2 bases at J, leaving 18 bases unmatched. From germline, CDR1 is LGHNA and CDR2 YNFKEQ. Indicated treatment: randomized to nivolumab then ipilimumab (arm A) or the reverse (arm B). No patient had prior DNA-damaging chemotherapy. Sorted cells were live CD3+CD8+, lacking CD19 and CD56, from PBMCs. This table comes from immunoSEQ multiplex PCR, and its TCRdb copy is limited to in-frame clones, with some not included. The table lists approximately 21,000 clones, roughly 82% of them singletons. V gene TRBV4-2 combines with J gene TRBJ2-2; TRBD2 agrees at 7 bases. Material: CD8+ T cells sorted from blood (inferred from file names), obtained from a patient given nivolumab and ipilimumab in sequence. The receptor's source is a human donor with melanoma. The CDR3 region is CASSHFKIRGGAFNTGELFF. The CDR3 region has the DNA TGTGCCAGCAGCCATTTCAAAATCCGCGGGGGAGCGTTCAACACCGGGGAGCTGTTTTTT.